This T cell receptor (beta chain) is from a study of cytomegalovirus exposure and HLA in healthy donors. It was with 60 Vbeta and 13 Jbeta primers that the PCR ran. The data were produced by immunoSEQ multiplex PCR, yet TCRdb's version contains in-frame clones alone and is incomplete. The sample lists over 130,000 clones, 82% occurring once. This clone has only a few counts. Its specificity is not known. CDR1 and CDR2 (germline): SEHNR, FQNEAQ (reference sequence). V lost 4 bases and J 2 bases, leaving 10 bases between the germline ends. The CDR3 extends over 14 amino acids. General observations from the study: Most of the CMV-associated TCR beta chains (in a later analysis) appeared to be HLA-restricted. Most TCR beta V segments were productive about 90% or about 30% of the time in an earlier analysis. When analyzed later, the rates of TCR association showed variation by HLA locus, with DRB1 the most and HLA-C the fewest. A later analysis, which compared TCR beta chains of equal frequency, found the HLA-associated ones more clonally expanded.

The receptor comes from a male donor in good health and CMV-seronegative. Sequences were obtained from PBMCs. The chain couples TRBV7-9 to TRBJ2-3; D is uncertain. DNA of the CDR3: TGTGCCAGCAGCTCCTTCGGAGTCACAGATACGCAGTATTTT. Translated, it gives CASSSFGVTDTQYF.